Listed here are 9 T cell receptor beta chains from one sample, sequenced in a study of identical twins. In TCRdb, the 5' RACE reads were re-called with MiXCR into one record per CDR3 protein. Among hundreds of thousands of distinct CDR3 sequences listed, about 18% were seen once. These data are also associated with another study on T cells expressing NK-cell markers.

Sequenced sample: PBMCs. The receptors shown here come from a woman aged 18-30 years in good health.

This clonotype turned up a few times. This chain uses TRBV7-2 with TRBJ2-1, with 9 bases lining up with TRBD2. The V and J ends lost 2 bases and 10 bases, in that order; junction bases with no gene match: 12. The V gene's germline CDR1 is SGHTA and CDR2 FQGNSA. CDR3 length equals 16 residues. CDR3 sequence reads: CASSLWGGGDPREQFF. The CDR3 DNA reads as TGTGCCAGCAGCTTATGGGGCGGGGGGGACCCCCGGGAGCAGTTCTTC.

This clonotype was seen a handful of times. This chain uses TRBV11-1 with TRBJ2-1, with 10 bases identical to TRBD2. The CDR3 covers 19 residues. The V gene end was trimmed by 9 bases and the J gene end by 0 bases; junction bases not matched to a gene: 17. CDR1 is SGHAT, CDR2 FQDESV, per germline (reference sequence). In DNA form, the CDR3 reads TGTGCCAGGCAGCCGTACCCTAGCGGGGGCCGGAGCTCCTACAATGAGCAGTTCTTC. Translation: CARQPYPSGGRSSYNEQFF.

This clonotype was detected a few times. The chain carries TRBV7-6 and TRBJ2-3, with D perhaps matching TRBD1 or TRBD2 (5 bases each). Germline CDR1 and CDR2: SGHVS and FNYEAQ. The germline V and J ends were trimmed by 6 bases and 2 bases, with 27 bases remaining between them. This CDR3 is built from 19 residues. CDR3 DNA sequence: TGTGCCAGCAGTCAGTGGGGGTTGGGGTCCCTTCCCGCCACAGATACGCAGTATTTT. Protein product: CASSQWGLGSLPATDTQYF.

The chain joins TRBV5-1 to TRBJ2-1, with TRBD2 matching 8 bases. Germline values: CDR1 SGHRS, CDR2 YFSETQ. This CDR3 is 14 amino acids long. Trimming cost V 3 bases and J 4 bases; bases outside gene matches: 3. CDR3 nucleotide sequence: TGCGCCAGCAGCTCGGGACTAGTATACAATGAGCAGTTCTTC. Translation: CASSSGLVYNEQFF.

This clonotype was observed a handful of times. This rearrangement joins TRBV12-3 or TRBV12-4 to TRBJ1-2; maybe TRBD1 (6 bases). Trimming cost V 6 bases and J 2 bases, with 22 bases left between them. The CDR3 is 17 amino acids. The CDR3 coding sequence is TGTGCCAGCAGAAAGGAGGAGGGGGGTGATTCCAACTATGGCTACACCTTC. Translating it yields CASRKEEGGDSNYGYTF.

The gene calls are TRBV10-3 and TRBJ2-7; D remains ambiguous. The CDR3 runs 14 residues. Trimming removed 5 bases at V and 1 base at J, with 12 bases between. Germline CDR1 ENHRY, CDR2 SYGVKD. The CDR3 loop reads CAISPRTESYEQYF. Written as DNA, the CDR3 is TGTGCCATCAGTCCGCGGACCGAATCCTACGAGCAGTACTTC.

The DNA of the CDR3 is TGTGCCAGCAGTTTACAGAGGGTAGATGGCTACACCTTC. Its protein product is CASSLQRVDGYTF. This sequence joins TRBV12-3 or TRBV12-4 and TRBJ1-2; no clear D gene. This CDR3 has 13 residues. The V gene lost 2 bases and the J gene lost 6 bases, with 10 bases spanning the gap.

This clonotype was seen a few times. The chain has TRBV20-1 and TRBJ1-6; 8 bases match TRBD1. The V gene's germline CDR1 is DFQATT and CDR2 SNEGSKA (reference sequence). V was clipped by 3 bases and J by 7 bases; unmatched bases: 8. This CDR3 spans 15 amino acids. The CDR3 is CSASRTGNYNSPLHF. The DNA of the CDR3 is TGCAGTGCTAGCCGGACAGGGAATTACAATTCACCCCTCCACTTT.

As concerns this clonotype: At one of its ends the junction is not consistent with the germline gene, which may arise from a read error. This sequence joins TRBV7-9 and TRBJ1-1; D remains ambiguous. The CDR3 is 15 amino acids. CDR1 and CDR2 (germline): SEHNR, FQNEAQ (reference sequence). This chain's CDR3 is CASSPQGGEDTEVFF. In DNA, the CDR3 is TGTGCCAGCAGCCCCCAAGGTGGGGAAGACACTGAAGTTTTCTTT.